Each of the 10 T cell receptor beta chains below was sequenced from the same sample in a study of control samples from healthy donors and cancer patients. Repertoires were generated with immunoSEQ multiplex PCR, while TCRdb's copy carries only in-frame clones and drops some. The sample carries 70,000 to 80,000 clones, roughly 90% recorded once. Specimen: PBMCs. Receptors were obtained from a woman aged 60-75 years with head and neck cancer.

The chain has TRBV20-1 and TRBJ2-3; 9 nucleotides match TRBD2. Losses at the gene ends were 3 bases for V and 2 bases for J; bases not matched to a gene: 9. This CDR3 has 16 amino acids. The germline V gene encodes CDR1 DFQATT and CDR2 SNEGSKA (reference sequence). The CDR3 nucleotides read TGCAGTGCTAGTGGGGGACTAGCCGGATTCACAGATACGCAGTATTTT. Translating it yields CSASGGLAGFTDTQYF.

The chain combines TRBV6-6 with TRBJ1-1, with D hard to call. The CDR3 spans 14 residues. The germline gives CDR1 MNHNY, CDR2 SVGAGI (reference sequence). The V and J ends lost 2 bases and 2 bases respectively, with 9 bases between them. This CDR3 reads CASSYGDRNTEAFF. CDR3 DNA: TGTGCCAGCAGTTACGGTGACCGTAACACTGAAGCTTTCTTT.

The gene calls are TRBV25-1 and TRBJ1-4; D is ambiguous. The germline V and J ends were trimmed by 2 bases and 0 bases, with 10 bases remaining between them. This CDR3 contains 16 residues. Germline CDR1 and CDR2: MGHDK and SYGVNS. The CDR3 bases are TGTGCCAGCAGTGAACTTTATGGCTCAACTAATGAAAAACTGTTTTTT. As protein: CASSELYGSTNEKLFF.

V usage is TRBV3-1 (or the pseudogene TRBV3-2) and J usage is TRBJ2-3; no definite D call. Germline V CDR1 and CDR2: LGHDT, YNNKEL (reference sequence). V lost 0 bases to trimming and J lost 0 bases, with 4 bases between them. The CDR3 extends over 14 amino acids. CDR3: CASSQEGSTDTQYF. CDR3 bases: TGTGCCAGCAGCCAAGAGGGGAGCACAGATACGCAGTATTTT.

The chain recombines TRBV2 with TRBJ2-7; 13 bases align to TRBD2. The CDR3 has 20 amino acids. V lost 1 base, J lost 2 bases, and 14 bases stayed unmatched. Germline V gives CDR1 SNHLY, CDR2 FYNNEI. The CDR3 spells CASSEGLAEGLAGSTYEQYF. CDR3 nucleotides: TGTGCCAGCAGTGAAGGCCTCGCGGAGGGACTAGCGGGATCGACCTACGAGCAGTACTTC.

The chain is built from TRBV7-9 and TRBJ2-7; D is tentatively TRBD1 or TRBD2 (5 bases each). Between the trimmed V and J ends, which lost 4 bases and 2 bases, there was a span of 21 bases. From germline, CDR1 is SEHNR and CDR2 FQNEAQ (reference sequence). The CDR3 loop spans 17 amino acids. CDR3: CASSSRFVGERTYEQYF. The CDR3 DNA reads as TGTGCCAGCAGCTCGCGCTTTGTGGGGGAGAGGACCTACGAGCAGTACTTC.

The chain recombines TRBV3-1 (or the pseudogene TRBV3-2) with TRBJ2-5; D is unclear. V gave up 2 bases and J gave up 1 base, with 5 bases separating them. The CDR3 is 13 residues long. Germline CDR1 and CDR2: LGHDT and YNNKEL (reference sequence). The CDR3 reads CASSQMIQETQYF. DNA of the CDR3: TGTGCCAGCAGCCAAATGATCCAAGAGACCCAGTACTTC.

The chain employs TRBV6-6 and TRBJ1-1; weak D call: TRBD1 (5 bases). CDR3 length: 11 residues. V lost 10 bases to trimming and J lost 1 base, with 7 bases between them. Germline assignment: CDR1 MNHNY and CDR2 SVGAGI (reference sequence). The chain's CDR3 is CATRENTEAFF. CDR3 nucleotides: TGTGCCACCAGGGAGAACACTGAAGCTTTCTTT.

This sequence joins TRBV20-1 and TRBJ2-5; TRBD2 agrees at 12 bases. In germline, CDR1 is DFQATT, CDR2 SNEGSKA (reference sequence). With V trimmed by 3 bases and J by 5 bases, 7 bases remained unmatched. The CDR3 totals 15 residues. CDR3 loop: CSASSSGRAAETQYF. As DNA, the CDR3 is TGCAGTGCTAGTTCTAGCGGGAGGGCCGCCGAGACCCAGTACTTC.

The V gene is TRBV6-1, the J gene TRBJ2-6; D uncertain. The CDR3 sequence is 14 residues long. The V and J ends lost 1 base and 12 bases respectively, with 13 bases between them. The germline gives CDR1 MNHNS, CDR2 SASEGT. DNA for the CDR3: TGTGCCAGCAGTGAAGGCTACTCGTCGGGCGTCCTGACTTTC. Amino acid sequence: CASSEGYSSGVLTF.